This T cell receptor (beta chain) was sequenced in a study of blood T cell repertoires in COVID-19. At the level of the study: The United States, Italy and Spain supplied acute and convalescent COVID-19 samples.

This CDR3 comprises 19 residues. Looked up from germline, CDR1 is MDHEN and CDR2 is SYDVKM. Unmatched junction bases numbered 16, after V lost 7 bases and J lost 0 bases. Per the authors' pipeline: Reference gene primer amplification in the assay estimated nucleated cell counts. Some clones are missing from TCRdb's copy, which holds only in-frame ones; the method was immunoSEQ multiplex PCR. That table is the source of V, J and clone size, and D and trimming were worked out from the DNA. Of over 100,000 clones in the sample, 70% to 85% are singletons; the top ten hold around 8%. This chain uses TRBV28 with TRBJ2-1; 9 nucleotides agree with TRBD2. The source is a woman of 80 years or more with active or convalescent COVID-19. The sample was peripheral blood. CDR3 sequence reads: CASKPPSGRTLGSYNEQFF. CDR3 in DNA: TGTGCCAGCAAGCCTCCAAGCGGGAGGACGTTGGGCTCCTACAATGAGCAGTTCTTC.